This is a list of T cell receptor beta chains from one sample in a study of vaccination and CD4 T cells after COVID-19. For these TCRs, the target antigens are not known. Each CDR3 protein gets one entry after TCRdb re-called the PCR reads with MiXCR. The table lists about 20,000 distinct CDR3 sequences, 45% to 60% of them singletons. The material sequenced was CD4+ T cells from blood, cultured in vitro. The receptors shown here come from a human donor who had recovered from COVID-19. Both conserved end residues are part of each CDR3. A D gene is named only where the DNA matches it firmly. Clone size is shown for a subset of rows, as once, few, many or a class of expanded clone.

clone size: few; D gene: -; V gene: TRBV20-1; J gene: TRBJ1-1; CDR3 protein: CSASDQGYTEAFF; CDR3 DNA: TGCAGTGCTAGTGACCAGGGATACACTGAAGCTTTCTTT
clone size: -; D gene: TRBD2; V gene: TRBV7-8; J gene: TRBJ2-2; CDR3 protein: CASSPGGGLTGELFF; CDR3 DNA: TGTGCCAGCAGCCCCGGCGGGGGGCTAACCGGGGAGCTGTTTTTT
clone size: few; D gene: TRBD2; V gene: TRBV20-1; J gene: TRBJ2-3; CDR3 protein: CSAHNSGRTDTQYF; CDR3 DNA: TGCAGTGCTCATAATAGCGGGAGAACAGATACGCAGTATTTT
clone size: -; D gene: TRBD1; V gene: TRBV19; J gene: TRBJ1-2; CDR3 protein: CASSIPGTESGGYTF; CDR3 DNA: TGTGCCAGTAGTATTCCCGGGACAGAAAGTGGTGGCTACACCTTC
clone size: -; D gene: -; V gene: TRBV7-9; J gene: TRBJ2-3; CDR3 protein: CASSSRLSSTDTQYF; CDR3 DNA: TGTGCCAGCAGCTCCCGGCTATCTAGCACAGATACGCAGTATTTT
clone size: -; D gene: -; V gene: TRBV19; J gene: TRBJ2-3; CDR3 protein: CASSPGPGFLGDTQYF; CDR3 DNA: TGTGCCAGTAGCCCGGGGCCGGGGTTCCTTGGAGATACGCAGTATTTT
clone size: -; D gene: -; V gene: TRBV6-2/TRBV6-3; J gene: TRBJ2-3; CDR3 protein: CASSNLRGLSTDTQYF; CDR3 DNA: TGTGCCAGCAGTAACCTCAGGGGATTAAGCACAGATACGCAGTATTTT
clone size: -; D gene: -; V gene: TRBV15; J gene: TRBJ2-6; CDR3 protein: CATSSVDGANVLTF; CDR3 DNA: TGTGCCACCAGCTCGGTAGATGGAGCCAACGTCCTGACTTTC
clone size: -; D gene: TRBD1; V gene: TRBV5-1; J gene: TRBJ1-6; CDR3 protein: CASSSGQGAGSPLHF; CDR3 DNA: TGCGCCAGCAGCTCGGGACAGGGGGCTGGCTCACCCCTCCACTTT
clone size: -; D gene: -; V gene: TRBV7-6; J gene: TRBJ2-1; CDR3 protein: CASSLVGSGYEQFF; CDR3 DNA: TGTGCCAGCAGCTTAGTGGGTAGCGGCTATGAGCAGTTCTTC
clone size: few; D gene: TRBD1; V gene: TRBV20-1; J gene: TRBJ1-3; CDR3 protein: CSARNGQGPGNTIYF; CDR3 DNA: TGCAGTGCTAGAAACGGACAGGGTCCTGGAAACACCATATATTTT
clone size: few; D gene: TRBD1; V gene: TRBV7-2; J gene: TRBJ1-6; CDR3 protein: CASTTGVAHNSPLHF; CDR3 DNA: TGTGCCAGCACCACAGGGGTGGCCCATAATTCACCCCTCCACTTT
clone size: -; D gene: -; V gene: TRBV20-1; J gene: TRBJ1-2; CDR3 protein: CSAPDGLNYGYTF; CDR3 DNA: TGCAGTGCCCCAGACGGGCTTAACTATGGCTACACCTTC
clone size: few; D gene: -; V gene: TRBV7-6; J gene: TRBJ1-1; CDR3 protein: CASSPQPGTEAFF; CDR3 DNA: TGTGCCAGCAGCCCTCAACCCGGCACTGAAGCTTTCTTT
clone size: -; D gene: -; V gene: TRBV6-5; J gene: TRBJ1-4; CDR3 protein: CASSYSGGTGEKLFF; CDR3 DNA: TGTGCCAGCAGTTACTCGGGAGGCACGGGTGAAAAACTGTTTTTT
clone size: -; D gene: TRBD1; V gene: TRBV5-4; J gene: TRBJ2-6; CDR3 protein: CASSPPGQGSSGANVLTF; CDR3 DNA: TGCGCCAGCAGCCCTCCGGGACAGGGCTCCTCTGGGGCCAACGTCCTGACTTTC
clone size: -; D gene: -; V gene: TRBV6-1; J gene: TRBJ1-1; CDR3 protein: CASSAPGSDEAFF; CDR3 DNA: TGTGCCAGCAGTGCACCAGGGTCAGATGAAGCTTTCTTT
clone size: -; D gene: -; V gene: TRBV25-1; J gene: TRBJ1-3; CDR3 protein: CASSSPLAGANGNTIYF; CDR3 DNA: TGTGCCAGCAGCTCCCCTTTGGCGGGGGCAAATGGAAACACCATATATTTT
clone size: once; D gene: -; V gene: TRBV6-1; J gene: TRBJ2-7; CDR3 protein: CAILTDTYSYEQYF; CDR3 DNA: TGTGCCATTTTAACTGACACCTACTCCTACGAGCAGTACTTC
clone size: few; D gene: -; V gene: TRBV19; J gene: TRBJ2-7; CDR3 protein: CASSIGRGPSYEQYF; CDR3 DNA: TGTGCCAGTAGTATTGGGAGGGGGCCATCCTACGAGCAGTACTTC
clone size: -; D gene: -; V gene: TRBV5-4; J gene: TRBJ2-3; CDR3 protein: CASSLVSPGTDTQYF; CDR3 DNA: TGTGCCAGCAGCTTGGTGTCACCTGGCACAGATACGCAGTATTTT
clone size: -; D gene: -; V gene: TRBV29-1; J gene: TRBJ2-7; CDR3 protein: CSVARVGYEQYF; CDR3 DNA: TGCAGCGTTGCCAGGGTAGGCTACGAGCAGTACTTC
clone size: few; D gene: TRBD1; V gene: TRBV11-2; J gene: TRBJ1-2; CDR3 protein: CASSSPGTGIGYTF; CDR3 DNA: TGTGCCAGCAGCTCCCCCGGGACAGGGATTGGCTACACCTTC
clone size: few; D gene: -; V gene: TRBV30; J gene: TRBJ2-7; CDR3 protein: CASGRGNEQYF; CDR3 DNA: TGTGCGTCGGGTCGGGGCAACGAGCAGTACTTC
clone size: -; D gene: TRBD2; V gene: TRBV7-3; J gene: TRBJ2-5; CDR3 protein: CASSSSGSGETQYF; CDR3 DNA: TGTGCCAGCAGCTCTAGCGGGAGCGGAGAGACCCAGTACTTC
clone size: -; D gene: -; V gene: TRBV19; J gene: TRBJ1-1; CDR3 protein: CASSLINTEAFF; CDR3 DNA: TGTGCCAGTAGTCTGATAAACACTGAAGCTTTCTTT
clone size: -; D gene: -; V gene: TRBV20-1; J gene: TRBJ2-3; CDR3 protein: CSARDTGKVLSSSTDTQYF; CDR3 DNA: TGCAGTGCTAGAGATACGGGGAAGGTCCTTTCTTCTAGCACAGATACGCAGTATTTT
clone size: few; D gene: -; V gene: TRBV2; J gene: TRBJ2-7; CDR3 protein: CASSENWTGGDEQYF; CDR3 DNA: TGTGCCAGCAGTGAGAACTGGACAGGCGGGGACGAGCAGTACTTC
clone size: once; D gene: -; V gene: TRBV19; J gene: TRBJ2-2; CDR3 protein: CASRNTGELFF; CDR3 DNA: TGTGCCAGTAGGAACACCGGGGAGCTGTTTTTT
clone size: -; D gene: TRBD1; V gene: TRBV6-4; J gene: TRBJ1-2; CDR3 protein: CASSDRDREGSGYTF; CDR3 DNA: TGTGCCAGCAGTGATCGAGACAGGGAAGGTAGCGGCTACACCTTC
clone size: -; D gene: TRBD1; V gene: TRBV30; J gene: TRBJ1-6; CDR3 protein: CAWTLGQGLGLHF; CDR3 DNA: TGTGCCTGGACCCTGGGACAGGGGCTCGGGCTCCACTTT
clone size: few; D gene: TRBD2; V gene: TRBV2; J gene: TRBJ2-5; CDR3 protein: CASSELTPGGETQYF; CDR3 DNA: TGTGCCAGCAGTGAGCTGACGCCCGGGGGGGAGACCCAGTACTTC
clone size: -; D gene: TRBD1; V gene: TRBV19; J gene: TRBJ1-1; CDR3 protein: CASSAQGAVVTEAFF; CDR3 DNA: TGTGCCAGTAGTGCCCAGGGGGCGGTGGTCACTGAAGCTTTCTTT
clone size: once; D gene: -; V gene: TRBV20-1; J gene: TRBJ1-6; CDR3 protein: CSATSGTPNSPLHF; CDR3 DNA: TGCAGTGCTACCTCCGGGACACCCAATTCACCCCTCCACTTT
clone size: -; D gene: TRBD2; V gene: TRBV6-1; J gene: TRBJ2-7; CDR3 protein: CASRETSGGTYEQYF; CDR3 DNA: TGTGCCAGCAGGGAGACTAGCGGGGGGACGTACGAGCAGTACTTC
clone size: once; D gene: -; V gene: TRBV9; J gene: TRBJ2-3; CDR3 protein: CASSPRQSSDTQYF; CDR3 DNA: TGTGCCAGCAGCCCCCGACAGAGTTCAGATACGCAGTATTTT
clone size: -; D gene: -; V gene: TRBV6-2/TRBV6-3; J gene: TRBJ1-1; CDR3 protein: CASSHGPEAFF; CDR3 DNA: TGTGCCAGCAGCCATGGGCCTGAAGCTTTCTTT
clone size: -; D gene: -; V gene: TRBV27; J gene: TRBJ1-3; CDR3 protein: CASSLVSGNTIYF; CDR3 DNA: TGTGCCAGCAGTTTGGTCTCCGGAAACACCATATATTTT
clone size: few; D gene: -; V gene: TRBV6-2/TRBV6-3; J gene: TRBJ1-1; CDR3 protein: CASSNQILNTEAFF; CDR3 DNA: TGTGCCAGCAGTAATCAGATCCTGAACACTGAAGCTTTCTTT
clone size: few; D gene: -; V gene: TRBV9; J gene: TRBJ1-5; CDR3 protein: CASSPGHPNQPQHF; CDR3 DNA: TGTGCCAGCAGCCCGGGACACCCCAATCAGCCCCAGCATTTT
clone size: -; D gene: -; V gene: TRBV6-1; J gene: TRBJ1-6; CDR3 protein: CASSEAPGYGSSYNSPLHF; CDR3 DNA: TGTGCCAGCAGTGAAGCCCCGGGGTACGGAAGCTCCTATAATTCACCCCTCCACTTT
clone size: -; D gene: TRBD1; V gene: TRBV28; J gene: TRBJ1-5; CDR3 protein: CASSHPGQGNQPQHF; CDR3 DNA: TGTGCCAGCAGTCACCCGGGACAGGGCAATCAGCCCCAGCATTTT
clone size: -; D gene: -; V gene: TRBV12-3/TRBV12-4; J gene: TRBJ2-7; CDR3 protein: CASSSTPEIFHEQYF; CDR3 DNA: TGTGCCAGCAGTTCGACACCCGAGATTTTCCACGAGCAGTACTTC
clone size: -; D gene: -; V gene: TRBV19; J gene: TRBJ2-5; CDR3 protein: CASSMTLGETQYF; CDR3 DNA: TGTGCCAGTAGTATGACGTTAGGGGAGACCCAGTACTTC
clone size: -; D gene: -; V gene: TRBV20-1; J gene: TRBJ1-2; CDR3 protein: CSAAPPGPPYGYTF; CDR3 DNA: TGCAGTGCAGCCCCCCCAGGGCCTCCCTATGGCTACACCTTC
clone size: -; D gene: TRBD2; V gene: TRBV7-2; J gene: TRBJ2-2; CDR3 protein: CASSLPSGRETGELFF; CDR3 DNA: TGTGCCAGCAGCTTACCTAGCGGGAGAGAGACCGGGGAGCTGTTTTTT
clone size: few; D gene: -; V gene: TRBV11-3; J gene: TRBJ1-1; CDR3 protein: CASSLDGREGSTEAFF; CDR3 DNA: TGTGCCAGCAGCTTAGATGGCAGGGAAGGGAGCACTGAAGCTTTCTTT
clone size: -; D gene: -; V gene: TRBV20-1; J gene: TRBJ2-2; CDR3 protein: CSAKGIGTGELFF; CDR3 DNA: TGCAGTGCTAAGGGGATTGGCACCGGGGAGCTGTTTTTT
clone size: -; D gene: -; V gene: TRBV27; J gene: TRBJ2-3; CDR3 protein: CASSLPGTGTDTQYF; CDR3 DNA: TGTGCCAGCAGTCTCCCCGGGACTGGCACAGATACGCAGTATTTT
clone size: -; D gene: -; V gene: TRBV12-3/TRBV12-4; J gene: TRBJ1-6; CDR3 protein: CASSLGVDSPLHF; CDR3 DNA: TGTGCCAGCAGTTTAGGGGTGGATTCACCCCTCCACTTT
clone size: -; D gene: -; V gene: TRBV27; J gene: TRBJ1-6; CDR3 protein: CASSEDRIRVSPLHF; CDR3 DNA: TGTGCCAGCAGTGAAGACAGGATACGCGTTTCACCCCTCCACTTT
clone size: -; D gene: TRBD1; V gene: TRBV10-3; J gene: TRBJ2-7; CDR3 protein: CAIGQGAEQYF; CDR3 DNA: TGTGCCATAGGACAGGGTGCCGAGCAGTACTTC
clone size: -; D gene: -; V gene: TRBV10-3; J gene: TRBJ1-6; CDR3 protein: CAISESKVGRGDSPLHF; CDR3 DNA: TGTGCCATCAGTGAGTCGAAGGTCGGCAGGGGAGACTCACCCCTCCACTTT
clone size: -; D gene: -; V gene: TRBV6-2/TRBV6-3; J gene: TRBJ1-2; CDR3 protein: CASSLQGSFGYTF; CDR3 DNA: TGTGCCAGCAGTCTACAGGGTTCTTTCGGCTACACCTTC
clone size: -; D gene: -; V gene: TRBV20-1; J gene: TRBJ1-1; CDR3 protein: CSATKKGDPNTEAFF; CDR3 DNA: TGCAGTGCTACCAAGAAGGGGGATCCGAACACTGAAGCTTTCTTT
clone size: -; D gene: -; V gene: TRBV20-1; J gene: TRBJ2-2; CDR3 protein: CSARVLGNTGELFF; CDR3 DNA: TGCAGTGCTAGAGTATTAGGCAACACCGGGGAGCTGTTTTTT
clone size: -; D gene: TRBD2; V gene: TRBV30; J gene: TRBJ2-2; CDR3 protein: CAWKAGGVTGELFF; CDR3 DNA: TGTGCCTGGAAAGCGGGGGGCGTTACCGGGGAGCTGTTTTTT
clone size: -; D gene: -; V gene: TRBV6-5; J gene: TRBJ2-2; CDR3 protein: CASSYVSQSGELFF; CDR3 DNA: TGTGCCAGCAGTTACGTCTCTCAGAGCGGGGAGCTGTTTTTT
clone size: -; D gene: -; V gene: TRBV21-1; J gene: TRBJ2-1; CDR3 protein: CASSKSPRGAYNEQFF; CDR3 DNA: TGTGCCAGCAGCAAATCTCCACGGGGGGCCTACAATGAGCAGTTCTTC